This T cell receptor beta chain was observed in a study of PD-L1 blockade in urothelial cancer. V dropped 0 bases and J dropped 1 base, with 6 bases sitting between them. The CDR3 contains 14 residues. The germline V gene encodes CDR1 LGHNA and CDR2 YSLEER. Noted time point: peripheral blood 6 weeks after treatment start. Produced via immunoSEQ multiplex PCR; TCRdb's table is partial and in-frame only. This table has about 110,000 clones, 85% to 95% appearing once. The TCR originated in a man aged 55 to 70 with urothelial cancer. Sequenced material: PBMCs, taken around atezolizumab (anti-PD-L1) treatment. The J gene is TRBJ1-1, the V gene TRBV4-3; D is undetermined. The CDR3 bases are TGCGCCAGCAGCCAAGACCGGTGGAACACTGAAGCTTTCTTT. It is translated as CASSQDRWNTEAFF.